These 10 T cell receptor beta chains were all obtained from the same sample, sequenced in a study of patients and donors after allogeneic stem cell transplantation. TCRdb reprocessed the RT-PCR reads with MiXCR, giving one entry per CDR3 protein. The sample holds more than 9,000 distinct CDR3 sequences, approximately 22% seen once. Sample: blood, either unsorted or a sorted T cell fraction (not recorded which). These receptors were obtained from a human donor who was either an allogeneic HSCT recipient or a stem cell or donor lymphocyte infusion donor (not recorded which). It is not recorded whose cells these are; they may come from a transplant donor.

This clonotype was observed many times. The chain links TRBV11-2 to TRBJ2-2, with TRBD2 identical over 7 bases. After removal of 7 bases from V and 6 bases from J, the junction contained 11 bases not matched to a gene. Germline assignment: CDR1 SGHAT and CDR2 FQNNGV. This CDR3 has 15 residues. CDR3 bases: TGTGCCAGCACCATAGGGCGGGGGAATCCCGGGGAGCTGTTTTTT. Encoded protein: CASTIGRGNPGELFF.

The rearrangement links TRBV11-3 to TRBJ2-5; 7 nucleotides line up with TRBD2. The junction had 6 bases not matched to a gene; V was cut back by 4 bases and J by 1 base. This CDR3 has 15 residues. Per germline, CDR1 SGHNT and CDR2 YENEEA. CDR3 region: CASSSRASGQETQYF. In DNA form, the CDR3 reads TGTGCCAGCAGCTCGCGGGCTAGCGGCCAAGAGACCCAGTACTTC.

There are many counts of this clonotype. The rearrangement uses TRBV4-3 and TRBJ1-2, with TRBD1 as a possible D gene (6 bases). V lost 0 bases and J 4 bases, leaving 9 bases between the germline ends. The CDR3 totals 14 residues. From germline, CDR1 is LGHNA and CDR2 YSLEER. For the CDR3, the DNA is TGCGCCAGCAGCCAAGAGATCAGGGGCTATGGCTACACCTTC. It encodes CASSQEIRGYGYTF.

In this sample, this clonotype turned up many times. CDR3 loop: CAWSASVRGRNQPQHF. In nucleotides, the CDR3 is TGTGCCTGGAGTGCCTCCGTGAGGGGGAGGAATCAGCCCCAGCATTTT. The chain carries TRBV30 and TRBJ1-5, with D perhaps TRBD1 (6 bases). V lost 1 base, J lost 4 bases, and 17 bases lay in between. CDR3 size: 16 residues. Germline V gives CDR1 GTSNPN, CDR2 SVGIG (reference sequence).

This clonotype occurred many times. V gene TRBV2 combines with J gene TRBJ2-2; D is unresolved. The length of the CDR3 is 15 residues. Trimming cost V 4 bases and J 1 base, with 10 bases left between them. Per the germline V gene, CDR1 is SNHLY and CDR2 is FYNNEI. CDR3 coding DNA: TGTGCCAGCAGTGTTCAACAGAGGAACACCGGGGAGCTGTTTTTT. Amino acids: CASSVQQRNTGELFF. Full variable domain (missing parts from reference TRBV2 and TRBJ2-2): EPEVTQTPSHQVTQMGQEVILRCVPISNHLYFYWYRQILGQKVEFLVSFYNNEISEKSEIFDDQFSVERPDGSNFTLKIRSTKLEDSAMYFCASSVQQRNTGELFFGEGSRLTVL.

There are many counts of this clonotype. The chain couples TRBV12-3 or TRBV12-4 to TRBJ1-6, with D perhaps matching TRBD1 (5 bases). With 6 bases removed from V and 7 bases from J, the gap between germline ends came to 10 bases. CDR3 length: 13 residues. The CDR3 loop is CASSPTGNSPLHF. CDR3 sequence (DNA): TGTGCCAGCAGCCCCACAGGAAATTCACCCCTCCACTTT.

Only a few counts were recorded for this clonotype. The chain is built from TRBV27 and TRBJ1-3; possibly TRBD1 for D (5 bases). V lost 6 bases, J lost 0 bases, and 12 bases lay in between. The germline gives CDR1 MNHEY, CDR2 SMNVEV (reference sequence). CDR3 size: 15 residues. The CDR3 bases are TGTGCCAGCAGGCTACAGGCCAACTCTGGAAACACCATATATTTT. Protein product: CASRLQANSGNTIYF.

The table lists this clonotype with a few counts. V usage is TRBV18 and J usage is TRBJ2-1, with D perhaps matching TRBD2 (6 bases). CDR1 is KGHSH, CDR2 LQKENI, per germline. The CDR3 runs 16 residues. Trimming left V 2 bases short and J 3 bases short, with 14 bases between. The CDR3 DNA sequence: TGTGCCAGCTCACCAATCCCGGACTACCGCTACAATGAGCAGTTCTTC. The encoded protein is CASSPIPDYRYNEQFF.

This clonotype appeared many times. This chain uses TRBV18 with TRBJ1-2; a weak D match, TRBD1 (6 bases). The CDR3 is 14 amino acids. Germline V lookup: CDR1 KGHSH, CDR2 LQKENI. Trimming took 2 bases from V and 4 from J, leaving 11 bases between them. The CDR3 DNA reads TGTGCCAGCTCACCAACAGGGCTGAGCTATGGCTACACCTTC. Translating gives CASSPTGLSYGYTF.

J is TRBJ2-5 and V is TRBV7-2; 9 bases line up with TRBD2. Germline V lookup: CDR1 SGHTA, CDR2 FQGNSA. This CDR3 has 15 residues. V lost 3 bases and J lost 1; bases outside the gene matches: 3. Here the CDR3 DNA reads TGTGCCAGCAGCTTTAATAGCGGGGGCCAAGAGACCCAGTACTTC. It encodes CASSFNSGGQETQYF.